The 3 T cell receptor beta chains below all came from one sample that was sequenced in a study of control samples from healthy donors and cancer patients. The data were produced by immunoSEQ multiplex PCR, yet TCRdb's version contains in-frame clones alone and is incomplete. Of 180,000 or so clones listed, 85% to 95% are singletons. Sequences were obtained from blood. The receptors stem from a woman aged 60-75 years in good health.

The rearrangement uses TRBV2 and TRBJ1-2, with TRBD1 identical over 7 bases. V gave up 8 bases and J gave up 2 bases; unmatched junction bases: 8. There are 14 residues in the CDR3. Looked up from germline, CDR1 is SNHLY and CDR2 is FYNNEI. Here the CDR3 reads CASGGQGGNYGYTF. In nucleotides, the CDR3 is TGTGCCAGCGGGGGGCAGGGGGGAAACTATGGCTACACCTTC.

The chain couples TRBV9 to TRBJ1-2; TRBD1 aligns across 7 bases. V lost 4 bases, J lost 13 bases, and 10 bases stayed unmatched. The CDR3 extends over 12 amino acids. Germline lookup yields CDR1 SGDLS and CDR2 YYNGEE. In nucleotides, the CDR3 is TGTGCCAGCAGCCCGAGAGGGGACAGAGCCACCTTC. Encoded protein: CASSPRGDRATF.

The chain couples TRBV19 to TRBJ2-7, with D tentatively TRBD2 (6 bases). V was cut by 5 bases and J by 1 base, with 12 bases left in between. The CDR3 is 14 amino acids. CDR1 and CDR2 (germline): LNHDA, SQIVND (reference sequence). CDR3 sequence (DNA): TGTGCCAGTAGTCCAACCCGGGAGTCCTACGAGCAGTACTTC. It is translated as CASSPTRESYEQYF.